Included here is one TCR beta chain sequence, with context. The protocol was immunoSEQ multiplex PCR, while the TCRdb copy is restricted to in-frame clones and leaves out a portion. The sample shows around 120,000 clones, approximately 90% of them seen only once. This record comes from a study of T cell responses to AZD1222 COVID-19 vaccine. The receptor comes from an adult in good health. Sequenced material: peripheral blood, taken on day 0 of AZD1222 vaccination.

CDR3 bases: TGTGCCAGCAGTTACGGACAAGGATCACGGGGGGCTAGCACAGATACGCAGTATTTT. Its protein is CASSYGQGSRGASTDTQYF. This chain joins TRBV6-2 or TRBV6-3 and TRBJ2-3; weak D call: TRBD2 (7 bases). CDR3 length: 19 amino acids. Per the germline V gene, CDR1 is MNHEY and CDR2 is SVGEGT. V lost 2 bases, J lost 0 bases, and 21 bases lay in between.